The 32 T cell receptor beta chains given below trace back to one sample, sequenced in a study of blood T cell repertoires in COVID-19. Repertoires were generated with immunoSEQ multiplex PCR, while TCRdb's copy carries only in-frame clones and drops some. The sample has roughly 100,000 clones, 80% seen once; the top ten hold roughly 15%. Sequencing was done on a sample of peripheral blood. The receptors derive from a woman of 80 years or more with active or convalescent COVID-19.

This clone has just a few counts. The rearrangement links TRBV4-3 to TRBJ2-2; D is unresolved. V was pared by 1 base and J by 5 bases, with 5 bases between. CDR3 length equals 13 residues. Per germline, CDR1 LGHNA and CDR2 YSLEER. The CDR3 nucleotides are TGCGCCAGCAGCCAAGGGCCTACCGGGGAGCTGTTTTTT. It translates to CASSQGPTGELFF.

The gene calls are TRBV5-1 and TRBJ2-5, with D perhaps TRBD1 (5 bases). The V gene lost 0 bases and the J gene lost 4 bases, with 13 bases spanning the gap. The CDR3 has 15 amino acids. Germline V CDR1 and CDR2: SGHRS, YFSETQ. CDR3 coding DNA: TGCGCCAGCAGCTTGGGGGGCCATTTGGGAGAGACCCAGTACTTC. Translated: CASSLGGHLGETQYF.

The J gene is TRBJ2-1, the V gene TRBV4-3; 11 nucleotides agree with TRBD1. The V segment lost 2 bases and the J segment 11 bases; nucleotides outside the gene matches: 8. This CDR3 has 15 amino acids. Germline CDR1 is LGHNA and CDR2 is YSLEER. The DNA of the CDR3 is TGCGCCAGCAGCCAACCGGGACAGGGGGGGGTTAAGCAGTTCTTC. Its protein is CASSQPGQGGVKQFF.

This chain uses TRBV24-1 with TRBJ1-5, with D hard to call. Germline CDR1 reads KGHDR; CDR2 reads SFDVKD. V was pared by 9 bases and J by 7 bases, with 6 bases between. CDR3 size: 10 residues. CDR3 residues: CATGPQPQHF. CDR3 DNA: TGTGCCACCGGGCCCCAGCCCCAGCATTTT.

The chain links TRBV6-5 to TRBJ1-4; the D gene is possibly TRBD1 (6 bases). Germline assignment: CDR1 MNHEY and CDR2 SVGAGI. V was clipped by 4 bases and J by 8 bases, with 11 bases between them. The CDR3 extends over 13 amino acids. Written as DNA, the CDR3 is TGTGCCAGCAGTTTCACAGGGTACGAAAAACTGTTTTTT. This translates into CASSFTGYEKLFF.

This chain joins TRBV29-1 and TRBJ2-7; 10 bases are a match to TRBD1. J lost 5 bases, V lost 3 bases, and 10 bases had no gene match. Germline loops: CDR1 SQVTM, CDR2 ANQGSEA. There are 15 residues in the CDR3. The CDR3 here is CSVDTTGGLRNEQYF. The CDR3 coding sequence is TGCAGCGTTGACACGACAGGGGGCTTACGGAACGAGCAGTACTTC.

The chain employs TRBV7-2 and TRBJ2-3, with TRBD1 matching over 8 bases. The CDR3 contains 14 residues. Trimming at V came to 0 bases and at J to 6 bases, leaving 2 bases not matched to a gene. Looked up from germline, CDR1 is SGHTA and CDR2 is FQGNSA. CDR3 in amino acids: CASSLATGGDTQYF. As DNA, the CDR3 is TGTGCCAGCAGCTTAGCAACAGGGGGGGATACGCAGTATTTT.

This chain uses TRBV11-1 with TRBJ1-2; TRBD1 matches at 8 bases. V shed 5 bases and J 1 base; nucleotides not matched to a gene: 9. In germline, CDR1 is SGHAT, CDR2 FQDESV (reference sequence). This CDR3 spans 16 amino acids. CDR3 coding DNA: TGTGCCAGCAGCAACGGCCGGGACAGGAATAACTATGGCTACACCTTC. This codes for CASSNGRDRNNYGYTF.

The V gene is TRBV7-2, the J gene TRBJ2-3; D is uncertain. From germline, CDR1 is SGHTA and CDR2 FQGNSA. The CDR3 is 16 amino acids. Deletions cut 1 base from V and 0 bases from J, with 11 bases between. The CDR3, as DNA: TGTGCCAGCAGCTTAGGGCCGACACTTAGCACAGATACGCAGTATTTT. Translating gives CASSLGPTLSTDTQYF.

The chain is built from TRBV6-1 and TRBJ1-3; possible D gene TRBD1, 5 bases. V lost 3 bases, J lost 2 bases, and 8 bases lay in between. The CDR3 extends over 14 amino acids. Germline assignment: CDR1 MNHNS and CDR2 SASEGT. The CDR3 DNA is TGTGCCAGCAGTGACGGAGGGGCTGGAAACACCATATATTTT. It yields the protein CASSDGGAGNTIYF.

The chain couples TRBV2 to TRBJ2-7; 7 positions match TRBD1. The CDR3 spans 14 residues. Germline V gene data show CDR1 as SNHLY and CDR2 as FYNNEI. V lost 7 bases and J lost 6; bases outside the gene matches: 12. DNA for the CDR3: TGTGCCAGCATGCTAATCGGGACAGTCTTCGAGCAGTACTTC. Translating it yields CASMLIGTVFEQYF.

V gene TRBV15 combines with J gene TRBJ1-5, with 8 nucleotides matching TRBD1. The V and J ends lost 1 base and 0 bases, in that order; junction bases with no gene match: 5. The germline V gene has CDR1 LNHNV and CDR2 YYDKDF (reference sequence). This CDR3 contains 17 residues. CDR3 loop: CATSRVRGLASNQPQHF. The DNA of the CDR3 is TGTGCCACCAGCAGAGTCAGGGGGCTGGCTAGCAATCAGCCCCAGCATTTT. Complete variable domain (other parts from reference TRBV15 and TRBJ1-5): DAMVIQNPRYQVTQFGKPVTLSCSQTLNHNVMYWYQQKSSQAPKLLFHYYDKDFNNEADTPDNFQSRRPNTSFCFLDIRSPGLGDTAMYLCATSRVRGLASNQPQHFGDGTRLSIL.

J is TRBJ2-7 and V is TRBV7-9; 9 nucleotides match TRBD1. CDR3 length equals 15 residues. The junction had 4 bases not matched to a gene; V was cut back by 2 bases and J by 2 bases. CDR1 and CDR2 from the germline V gene are SEHNR and FQNEAQ (reference sequence). The CDR3 DNA is TGTGCCAGCAGCTTAACCGGGACAGGGACCTACGAGCAGTACTTC. Encoded protein: CASSLTGTGTYEQYF.

V gene TRBV27 combines with J gene TRBJ1-5, with D unresolved. V was pared by 0 bases and J by 1 base, with 16 bases between. This CDR3 has 18 residues. The V gene's germline CDR1 is MNHEY and CDR2 SMNVEV (reference sequence). The CDR3 bases are TGTGCCAGCAGTTTATCGGGCCCCAGTCGACGGAGCAATCAGCCCCAGCATTTT. This codes for CASSLSGPSRRSNQPQHF.

J is TRBJ2-5 and V is TRBV12-1; no DNA check was done on the table's D call, TRBD1. TRBV12-1 is a pseudogene locus. The CDR3 covers 13 residues. The CDR3 region has the DNA TGTGCCAGCAGCTTAACAGGGAAAGAGACCCAGTACTTC. The encoded protein is CASSLTGKETQYF.

The CDR3 DNA reads TGTGCCAGCAGCTTATCACGGGCTAGCGGGCCAGGGCGATACAATGAGCAGTTCTTC. Amino acids: CASSLSRASGPGRYNEQFF. The rearrangement uses TRBV11-2 and TRBJ2-1, with 8 bases matching TRBD2. Unmatched junction bases numbered 16, after V lost 2 bases and J lost 4 bases. CDR3 length: 19 residues. Germline V lookup: CDR1 SGHAT, CDR2 FQNNGV. The whole variable domain, remainder taken from reference TRBV11-2 and TRBJ2-1, is EAGVAQSPRYKIIEKRQSVAFWCNPISGHATLYWYQQILGQGPKLLIQFQNNGVVDDSQLPKDRFSAERLKGVDSTLKIQPAKLEDSAVYLCASSLSRASGPGRYNEQFFGPGTRLTVL.

This clone was seen only a few times. J is TRBJ1-6 and V is TRBV5-4, with TRBD1 identical over 7 bases. Germline V gene sequence: CDR1 SGHNT, CDR2 YYREEE (reference sequence). The CDR3 spans 16 residues. J was trimmed by 9 bases and V by 4 bases; bases with no gene match: 13. CDR3 sequence reads: CASSRDRAGSGSPLHF. CDR3 DNA sequence: TGTGCCAGCAGCCGCGACAGGGCAGGGTCGGGTTCACCCCTCCACTTT.

The gene calls are TRBV19 and TRBJ2-4; 7 bases align to TRBD1. The trim removed 5 bases at V and 7 bases at J, leaving 5 bases unmatched. This CDR3 is 13 amino acids long. CDR1 is LNHDA and CDR2 is SQIVND in the germline V gene (reference sequence). The CDR3 sequence is CASSPEQGNIQYF. The CDR3 coding sequence is TGTGCCAGTAGTCCTGAACAGGGGAACATTCAGTACTTC.

J is TRBJ2-1 and V is TRBV7-9; D remains ambiguous. CDR3 length: 13 residues. Trimming removed 5 bases at V and 1 base at J, with 6 bases between. The germline V gene has CDR1 SEHNR and CDR2 FQNEAQ (reference sequence). The DNA for the CDR3 is TGTGCCAGCAGCCCCCGGTCCTACAATGAGCAGTTCTTC. Protein: CASSPRSYNEQFF.

The chain joins TRBV24-1 to TRBJ2-1; D is ambiguous. Germline-derived CDR1 and CDR2 are KGHDR and SFDVKD. The CDR3 contains 14 residues. V was pared by 9 bases and J by 5 bases, with 16 bases between. CDR3 coding DNA: TGTGCCACCTCTATCGGCGGATTAAACAATGAGCAGTTCTTC. It encodes CATSIGGLNNEQFF.

CDR3 bases: TGCGCCAGCAGCCAAGATCTTCCTAGCGGGGGAACTACGCAGTATTTT. This sequence encodes CASSQDLPSGGTTQYF. This rearrangement joins TRBV4-3 to TRBJ2-3; 10 nucleotides agree with TRBD2. Germline V CDR1 and CDR2: LGHNA, YSLEER. J gave up 8 bases and V 0 bases, and 8 bases lay outside the gene matches. The CDR3 consists of 16 residues.

The chain carries TRBV4-1 and TRBJ2-1; tentative D call: TRBD1 (6 bases). V was pared by 3 bases and J by 7 bases, with 13 bases between. The CDR3 sequence is 14 residues long. From germline, CDR1 is MGHRA and CDR2 YSYEKL. This chain's CDR3 is CASSHPGVRNEQFF. The CDR3, as DNA: TGCGCCAGCAGCCACCCAGGGGTTAGGAATGAGCAGTTCTTC.

This clone was found once. The rearrangement uses TRBV9 and TRBJ1-3, with a weak D call TRBD1 (5 bases). This CDR3 comprises 14 residues. The V end lost 4 bases, the J end lost 0 bases, and 8 bases lay between the germline ends. Germline V lookup: CDR1 SGDLS, CDR2 YYNGEE. In DNA, the CDR3 is TGTGCCAGCAGCAGACAGTACTCTGGAAACACCATATATTTT. The encoded protein is CASSRQYSGNTIYF.

The CDR3 sequence is CATSRRGLEETQYF. CDR3 sequence (DNA): TGTGCCACCAGCAGGAGGGGGCTCGAAGAGACCCAGTACTTC. The chain links TRBV15 to TRBJ2-5, with 7 bases matching TRBD1. Germline values: CDR1 LNHNV, CDR2 YYDKDF (reference sequence). After removal of 3 bases from V and 3 bases from J, the junction contained 4 bases not matched to a gene. The length of the CDR3 is 14 residues.

The chain is built from TRBV10-3 and TRBJ1-1; 7 bases line up with TRBD1. CDR1 and CDR2 (germline): ENHRY, SYGVKD. V dropped 10 bases and J dropped 0; count of bases not matched to a gene: 14. CDR3 length: 16 amino acids. DNA for the CDR3: TGTGCCACCCACGAGGGGGCCCTAGCCCTGAACACTGAAGCTTTCTTT. It specifies CATHEGALALNTEAFF.

This chain uses TRBV27 with TRBJ1-2; D remains ambiguous. Trimming pared 5 bases from V and 8 bases from J, leaving 18 bases between. CDR3 size: 14 residues. The germline V gene has CDR1 MNHEY and CDR2 SMNVEV (reference sequence). The DNA of the CDR3 is TGTGCCAGCAGTCTCCGGAATTCCGCGGGGGGCTACACCTTC. Encoded protein: CASSLRNSAGGYTF.

The rearrangement links TRBV25-1 to TRBJ1-1; possible D gene TRBD1, 5 bases. Looked up from germline, CDR1 is MGHDK and CDR2 is SYGVNS. V was trimmed by 6 bases and J by 1 base, leaving 15 bases between them. The CDR3 totals 15 residues. CDR3 sequence: CASSSVGGANTEAFF. The CDR3 DNA follows: TGTGCCAGCAGCAGCGTCGGGGGTGCGAACACTGAAGCTTTCTTT. The variable domain in full, with the rest retrieved from reference TRBV25-1 and TRBJ1-1, is EADIYQTPRYLVIGTGKKITLECSQTMGHDKMYWYQQDPGMELHLIHYSYGVNSTEKGDLSSESTVSRIRTEHFPLTLESARPSHTSQYLCASSSVGGANTEAFFGQGTRLTVV.

This clone has just a few counts. The chain is built from TRBV29-1 and TRBJ1-1; perhaps TRBD1 as D (6 bases). Trimming shortened V by 6 bases and J by 0 bases, and 11 bases separated the two germline ends. CDR1 is SQVTM and CDR2 is ANQGSEA in the germline V gene. The CDR3 has 13 amino acids. The CDR3 sequence is CSVQDRMNTEAFF. The CDR3, as DNA: TGCAGCGTCCAGGACAGAATGAACACTGAAGCTTTCTTT.

V gene TRBV14 combines with J gene TRBJ2-7; 9 bases agree with TRBD2. V was pared by 2 bases and J by 3 bases, with 11 bases of the junction left unmatched. The CDR3 extends over 17 amino acids. Per germline, CDR1 SGHDN and CDR2 FVKESK. The DNA of the CDR3 is TGTGCCAGCAGCCAACCGGGACTAGCTTTTGGGGGCTACGAGCAGTACTTC. Protein product: CASSQPGLAFGGYEQYF.

The genes are TRBV3-1 (or the pseudogene TRBV3-2) and TRBJ2-1; 9 bases fit TRBD2. The V segment lost 4 bases and the J segment 4 bases; nucleotides outside the gene matches: 5. CDR3 length: 15 residues. The germline CDR1 and CDR2 sequences are LGHDT and YNNKEL (reference sequence). CDR3 residues: CASSPRLADYNEQFF. The DNA of the CDR3 is TGTGCCAGCAGCCCGCGACTAGCGGATTACAATGAGCAGTTCTTC.

This chain joins TRBV11-3 and TRBJ2-1; D uncertain. Germline-derived CDR1 and CDR2 are SGHNT and YENEEA. The CDR3 contains 12 residues. Trimming left V 5 bases short and J 6 bases short, with 8 bases between. CDR3 in DNA: TGTGCCAGCAGCAAGCTCGGCAATGAGCAGTTCTTC. It yields the protein CASSKLGNEQFF.

This clone was observed many times. The chain combines TRBV19 with TRBJ2-2; 10 bases align to TRBD1. The CDR3 totals 17 residues. V shed 4 bases, J shed 3 bases, and the junction held 8 bases outside the gene matches. Germline V gives CDR1 LNHDA, CDR2 SQIVND (reference sequence). CDR3 loop: CASSKDRGRTDTGELFF. CDR3 nucleotides: TGTGCCAGTAGTAAAGACAGGGGGCGCACGGACACCGGGGAGCTGTTTTTT.